This T cell receptor beta chain was observed in a study of CD8 T cells in ankylosing spondylitis (dated by TCRdb to 2015 to 2018). For context, the study as a whole: To find TCR variants linked to disease, the study profiled T cell receptor beta repertoires in ankylosing spondylitis patients and healthy donors. Peripheral blood was sampled, and synovial fluid was additionally collected from ankylosing spondylitis patients. The full study cohort comprised about 23 ankylosing spondylitis patients and some 110 healthy donors. Overall study outcomes, separate from this receptor: Blood from ankylosing spondylitis patients appeared to be characterized by a TCR beta motif made up of under ten highly homologous amino acid variants. Some motif variants were previously reported in synovial fluid and blood of reactive arthritis patients, suggesting common disease-initiation mechanisms. According to the report, matched synovial fluid samples from ankylosing spondylitis patients were significantly enriched for the disease-linked clones. The disease-linked clones had a CD8+ phenotype and were found at relatively low frequencies in peripheral blood.

This clonotype appeared many times. Which antigen it targets is not known. No per-base quality is available; no much larger clone lies one base away. Instrument on record: Illumina HiSeq 2500. TCR beta libraries were prepared by quantitative 5'-RACE with molecular barcodes. From the authors' description of their analysis: To identify disease-linked TCR variants, a new computational method was used, one built on a probabilistic model of VDJ rearrangement. The public reads were reprocessed in TCRdb via fastp at Q25 and MiXCR, keeping in-frame beta chains. Each entry merges the rows of one CDR3 protein and shows their most common DNA and genes. These V and J calls rely on TCRdb rather than the paper's analysis. The table for this sample lists 150,000 to 200,000 distinct CDR3 sequences; roughly 30% of them were counted only once. About 5.5% of the sample is in the top ten clones. Synovial fluid samples were paired with blood samples taken from the same ankylosing spondylitis patients.

The specimen was synovial fluid, either unsorted or a sorted T cell fraction (not recorded which). The receptor was isolated from a male donor with ankylosing spondylitis.

The encoded CDR3 is CASSRAGTGTYEQYF. The DNA is TGTGCCAGCAGTCGAGCCGGGACAGGGACCTACGAGCAGTACTTC. In this chain, TRBV28 is recombined with TRBJ2-7; 9 nucleotides in the junction match TRBD1. V is trimmed back by 5 bases and J by 2 bases, and the junction contains 7 bases that no gene match accounts for. From cysteine to phenylalanine, the CDR3 is 15 amino acids long. Only the CDR3 region is kept as DNA, spanning 45 bases read in frame from base 1. For CDR1 and CDR2, the germline V gene lists MDHEN and SYDVKM. With the portions outside the CDR3 filled from the reference TRBV28 and TRBJ2-7 genes, the complete variable region becomes DVKVTQSSRYLVKRTGEKVFLECVQDMDHENMFWYRQDPGLGLRLIYFSYDVKMKEKGDIPEGYSVSREKKERFSLILESASTNQTSMYLCASSRAGTGTYEQYFGPGTRLTVT.